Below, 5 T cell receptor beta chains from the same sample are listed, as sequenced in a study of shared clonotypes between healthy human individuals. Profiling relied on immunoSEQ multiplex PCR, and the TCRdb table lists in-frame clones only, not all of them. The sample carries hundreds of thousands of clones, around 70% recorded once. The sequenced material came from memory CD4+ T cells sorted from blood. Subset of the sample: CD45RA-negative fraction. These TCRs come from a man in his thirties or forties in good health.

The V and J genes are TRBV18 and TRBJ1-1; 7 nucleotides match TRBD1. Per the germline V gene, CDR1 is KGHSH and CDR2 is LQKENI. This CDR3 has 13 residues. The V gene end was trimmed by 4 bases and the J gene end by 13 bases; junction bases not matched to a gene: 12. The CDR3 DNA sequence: TGTGCCAGCTCACGCAGCCTCGAACAGGGGTGTTTCTTT. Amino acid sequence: CASSRSLEQGCFF. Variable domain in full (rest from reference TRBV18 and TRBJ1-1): NAGVMQNPRHLVRRRGQEARLRCSPMKGHSHVYWYRQLPEEGLKFMVYLQKENIIDESGMPKERFSAEFPKEGPSILRIQQVVRGDSAAYFCASSRSLEQGCFFGQGTRLTVV.

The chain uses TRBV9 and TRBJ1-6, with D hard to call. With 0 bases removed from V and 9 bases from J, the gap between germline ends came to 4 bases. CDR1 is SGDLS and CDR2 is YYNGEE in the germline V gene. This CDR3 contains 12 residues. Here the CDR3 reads CASSVEGSPLHF. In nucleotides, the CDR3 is TGTGCCAGCAGCGTAGAGGGTTCACCCCTCCACTTT.

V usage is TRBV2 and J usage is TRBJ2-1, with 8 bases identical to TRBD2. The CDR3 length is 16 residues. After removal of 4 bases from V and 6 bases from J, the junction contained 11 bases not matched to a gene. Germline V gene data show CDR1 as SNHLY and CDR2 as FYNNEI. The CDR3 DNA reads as TGTGCCAGCAGTGGACCAATAGCGGGATCTCTCAATGAGCAGTTCTTC. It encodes CASSGPIAGSLNEQFF.

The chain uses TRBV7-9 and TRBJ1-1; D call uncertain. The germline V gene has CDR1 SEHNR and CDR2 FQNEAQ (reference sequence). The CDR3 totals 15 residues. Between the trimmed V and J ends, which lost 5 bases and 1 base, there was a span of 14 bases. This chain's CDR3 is CASSQAMEGNTEAFF. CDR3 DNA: TGTGCCAGCAGCCAGGCTATGGAGGGGAACACTGAAGCTTTCTTT.

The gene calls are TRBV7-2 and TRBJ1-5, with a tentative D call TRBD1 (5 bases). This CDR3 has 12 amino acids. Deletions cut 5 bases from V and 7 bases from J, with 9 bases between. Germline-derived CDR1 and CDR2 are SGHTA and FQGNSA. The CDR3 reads CASSPGGQPQHF. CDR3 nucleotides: TGTGCCAGCAGCCCTGGGGGGCAGCCCCAGCATTTT.